This TCR beta chain was sequenced for a study of shared clonotypes between healthy human individuals. Findings and caveats of the study: Some clonotypes were shared by all four sorted-subset donors, while others were not shared. The non-shared ones had lower generation probabilities than the shared ones. Sampling was confined to blood; repertoires within tissues likely differ.

Trimming took off 8 bases at V and 4 bases at J, with 11 bases between the two ends. Germline-derived CDR1 and CDR2 are MDHEN and SYDVKM. The CDR3 loop spans 12 amino acids. Every donor was a Caucasian adult from Nashville, Tennessee. An even split of each subset's genomic DNA across several immunoSEQ plates was performed. Produced via immunoSEQ multiplex PCR; TCRdb's table is partial and in-frame only. The sample contains about 2.3 million clones, more than 85% of which appear only once. The table lists this clone with a count of one. The target antigen is unknown. The chain has TRBV28 and TRBJ1-2, with D uncertain. Sequencing was performed on naive CD4+ T cells from PBMCs. Subset specified: CD45RA+ positively selected. This receptor was obtained from a man aged 18 to 30 in good health. Some clones in this sample may be carry-over from other donors' samples. DNA of the CDR3: TGTGCCAGCCTTTTCTTGGGCTATGGCTACACCTTC. Its protein is CASLFLGYGYTF.